A single T cell receptor beta chain is shown here with its context. What antigen it recognizes has not been identified. No clone much larger than this one lies a single base away; base qualities are absent. This sample was included in a study of technical replicates of blood from four donors (dated 2017 in TCRdb). The CDR3 runs 13 residues from the cysteine to the phenylalanine. Only the CDR3 portion is preserved as DNA: 39 bases, with reading frame beginning at the first base. CDR1 and CDR2 are drawn from the germline V gene: KGHSH, LQKENI. Germline trimming amounts to 6 bases on V and 1 base on J, with 2 as the count of junction bases outside the gene matches. The library was obtained by the immunoSEQ multiplex PCR assay. In TCRdb, the immuneACCESS table is reduced to in-frame sequences with V and J assigned. These tables do not hold every clone; where another copy was compared, an unresolved V gene accounts for under half, and the others remain unexplained. In all, the sample holds tens of thousands of clones, and 98% of those were seen once. The top ten clonotypes cover approximately 0.21% of the sample.

The chain is encoded by TRBV18 joined to TRBJ1-1; 7 bases in the middle match TRBD1. The receptor was derived from a human donor in good health. The specimen was T cells isolated from PBMCs. The nucleotide sequence is TGTGCCAGCTCGCGGGACAGGAACACTGAAGCTTTCTTT. The encoded protein is CASSRDRNTEAFF.